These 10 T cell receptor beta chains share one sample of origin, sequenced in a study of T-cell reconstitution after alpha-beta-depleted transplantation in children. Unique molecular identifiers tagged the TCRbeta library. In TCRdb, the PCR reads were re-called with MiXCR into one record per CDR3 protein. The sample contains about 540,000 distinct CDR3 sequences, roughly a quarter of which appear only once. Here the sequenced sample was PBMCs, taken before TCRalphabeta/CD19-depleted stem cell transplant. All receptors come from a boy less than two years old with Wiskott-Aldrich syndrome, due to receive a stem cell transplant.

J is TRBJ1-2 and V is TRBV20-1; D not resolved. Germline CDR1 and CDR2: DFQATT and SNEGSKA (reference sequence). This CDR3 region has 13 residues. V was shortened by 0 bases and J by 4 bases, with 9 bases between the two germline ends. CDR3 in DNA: TGCAGTGCTAGAGATGGCCGAGGCTATGGCTACACCTTC. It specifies CSARDGRGYGYTF.

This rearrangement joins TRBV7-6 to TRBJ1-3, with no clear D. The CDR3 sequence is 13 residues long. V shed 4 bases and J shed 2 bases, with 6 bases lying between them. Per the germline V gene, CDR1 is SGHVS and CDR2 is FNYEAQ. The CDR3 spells CASSSSPGNTIYF. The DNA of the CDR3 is TGTGCCAGCAGCTCAAGTCCTGGAAACACCATATATTTT.

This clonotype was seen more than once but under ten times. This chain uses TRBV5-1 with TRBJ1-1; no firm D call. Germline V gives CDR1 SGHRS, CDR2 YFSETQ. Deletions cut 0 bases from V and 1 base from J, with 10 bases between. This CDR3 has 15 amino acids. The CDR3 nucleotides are TGCGCCAGCAGCTTGGCGTCCCAGCCGAACACTGAAGCTTTCTTT. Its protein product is CASSLASQPNTEAFF. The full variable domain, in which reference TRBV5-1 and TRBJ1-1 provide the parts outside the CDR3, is KAGVTQTPRYLIKTRGQQVTLSCSPISGHRSVSWYQQTPGQGLQFLFEYFSETQRNKGNFPGRFSGRQFSNSRSEMNVSTLELGDSALYLCASSLASQPNTEAFFGQGTRLTVV.

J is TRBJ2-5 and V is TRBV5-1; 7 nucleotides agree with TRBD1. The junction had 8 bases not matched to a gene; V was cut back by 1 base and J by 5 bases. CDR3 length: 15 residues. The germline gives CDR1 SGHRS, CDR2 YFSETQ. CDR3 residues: CASSLTTGVVETQYF. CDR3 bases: TGCGCCAGCAGCTTGACCACAGGGGTGGTGGAGACCCAGTACTTC.

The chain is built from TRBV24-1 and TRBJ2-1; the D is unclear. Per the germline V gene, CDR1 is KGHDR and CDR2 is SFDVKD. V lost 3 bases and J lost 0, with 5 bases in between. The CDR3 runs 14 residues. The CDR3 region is CATSDPRSYNEQFF. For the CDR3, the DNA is TGTGCCACCAGTGATCCACGCTCCTACAATGAGCAGTTCTTC.

The CDR3 DNA sequence: TGTGCCAGCAGTGAACTCACACTAGGGCTCGGCGGGGAGCTGTTTTTT. Translated: CASSELTLGLGGELFF. The rearrangement uses TRBV2 and TRBJ2-2, with D maybe TRBD2 (5 bases). V shed 2 bases and J shed 7 bases, with 17 bases lying between them. The CDR3 runs 16 residues. The germline V gene has CDR1 SNHLY and CDR2 FYNNEI. Variable domain in full (rest from reference TRBV2 and TRBJ2-2): EPEVTQTPSHQVTQMGQEVILRCVPISNHLYFYWYRQILGQKVEFLVSFYNNEISEKSEIFDDQFSVERPDGSNFTLKIRSTKLEDSAMYFCASSELTLGLGGELFFGEGSRLTVL.

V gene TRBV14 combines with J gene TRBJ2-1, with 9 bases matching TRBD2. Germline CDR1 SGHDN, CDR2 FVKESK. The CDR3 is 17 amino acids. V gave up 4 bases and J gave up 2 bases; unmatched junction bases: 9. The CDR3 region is CASSRQLAGVTYNEQFF. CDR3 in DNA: TGTGCCAGCAGCCGCCAACTAGCGGGCGTTACCTACAATGAGCAGTTCTTC.

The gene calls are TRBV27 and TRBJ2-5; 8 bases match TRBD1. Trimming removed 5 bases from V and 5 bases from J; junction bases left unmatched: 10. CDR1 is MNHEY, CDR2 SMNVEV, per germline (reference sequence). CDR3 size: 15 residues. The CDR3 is CASSLSGGAWETQYF. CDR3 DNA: TGTGCCAGCAGTCTTTCAGGGGGCGCCTGGGAGACCCAGTACTTC.

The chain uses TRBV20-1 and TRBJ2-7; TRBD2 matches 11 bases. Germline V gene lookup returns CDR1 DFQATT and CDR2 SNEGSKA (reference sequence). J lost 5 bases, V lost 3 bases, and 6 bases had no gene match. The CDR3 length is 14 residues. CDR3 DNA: TGCAGTGCTAGCCTACTAGCGGGAGAAGACGAGCAGTACTTC. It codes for CSASLLAGEDEQYF.

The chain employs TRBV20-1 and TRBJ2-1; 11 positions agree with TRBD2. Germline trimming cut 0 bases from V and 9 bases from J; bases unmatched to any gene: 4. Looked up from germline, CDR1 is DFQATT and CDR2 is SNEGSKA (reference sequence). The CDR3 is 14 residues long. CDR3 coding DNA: TGCAGTGCTAGAGATAGCCTAGCGGGAGGTGAGCAGTTCTTC. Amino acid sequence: CSARDSLAGGEQFF.